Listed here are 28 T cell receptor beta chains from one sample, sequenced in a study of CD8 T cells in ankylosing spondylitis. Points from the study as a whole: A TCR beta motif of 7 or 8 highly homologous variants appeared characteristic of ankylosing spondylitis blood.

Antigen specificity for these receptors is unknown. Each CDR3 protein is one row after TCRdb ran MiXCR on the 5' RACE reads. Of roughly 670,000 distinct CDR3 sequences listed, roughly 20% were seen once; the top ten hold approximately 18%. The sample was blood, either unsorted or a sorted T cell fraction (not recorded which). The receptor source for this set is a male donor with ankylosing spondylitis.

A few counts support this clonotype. The DNA of the CDR3 is TGTGCCGCTAAAGGGGGTTATCAGTTCTTC. It yields the protein CAAKGGYQFF. This chain links TRBV6-1 with TRBJ2-1, with D perhaps matching TRBD1 (6 bases). The CDR3 is 10 amino acids. Germline V gives CDR1 MNHNS, CDR2 SASEGT. Trimming removed 11 bases from V and 13 bases from J, with 15 bases in between.

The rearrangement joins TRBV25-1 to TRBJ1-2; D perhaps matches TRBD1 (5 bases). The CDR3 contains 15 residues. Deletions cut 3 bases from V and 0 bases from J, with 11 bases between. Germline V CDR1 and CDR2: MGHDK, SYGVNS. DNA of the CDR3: TGTGCCAGCAGTGAGGGCACAGGAACTAACTATGGCTACACCTTC. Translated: CASSEGTGTNYGYTF.

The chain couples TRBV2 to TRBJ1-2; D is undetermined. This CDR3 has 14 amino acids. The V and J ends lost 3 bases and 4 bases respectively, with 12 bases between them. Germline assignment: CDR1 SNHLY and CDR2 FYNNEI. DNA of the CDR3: TGTGCCAGCAGTGAGAGGCAAATCTTCTATGGCTACACCTTC. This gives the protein CASSERQIFYGYTF.

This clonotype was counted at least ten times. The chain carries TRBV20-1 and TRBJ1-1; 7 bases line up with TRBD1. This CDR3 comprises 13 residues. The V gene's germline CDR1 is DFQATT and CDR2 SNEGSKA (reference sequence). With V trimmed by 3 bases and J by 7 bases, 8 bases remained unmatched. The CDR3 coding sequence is TGCAGTGCTAGGGGACAGCCCAATTATGAAGCTTTCTTT. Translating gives CSARGQPNYEAFF.

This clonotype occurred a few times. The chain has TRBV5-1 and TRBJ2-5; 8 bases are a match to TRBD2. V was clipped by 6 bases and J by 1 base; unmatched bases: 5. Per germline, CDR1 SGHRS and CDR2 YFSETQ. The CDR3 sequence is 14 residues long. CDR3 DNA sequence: TGCGCCAGCACCCCGGGAGGGCGCCAAGAGACCCAGTACTTC. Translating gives CASTPGGRQETQYF.

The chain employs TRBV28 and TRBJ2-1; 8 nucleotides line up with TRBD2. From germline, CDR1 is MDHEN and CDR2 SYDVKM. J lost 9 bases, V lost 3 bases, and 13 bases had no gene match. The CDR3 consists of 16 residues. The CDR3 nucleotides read TGTGCCAGCAGTTTTTACGGGAGGGGGGTCATACGTGAGCAGTTCTTC. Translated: CASSFYGRGVIREQFF.

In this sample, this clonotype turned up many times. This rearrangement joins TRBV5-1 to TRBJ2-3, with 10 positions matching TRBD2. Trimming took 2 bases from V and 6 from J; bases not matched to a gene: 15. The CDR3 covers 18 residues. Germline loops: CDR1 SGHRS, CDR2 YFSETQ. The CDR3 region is CASSLTPAGGPSKDTQYF. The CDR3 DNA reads TGCGCCAGCAGCTTAACCCCAGCGGGAGGGCCCTCCAAGGATACGCAGTATTTT.

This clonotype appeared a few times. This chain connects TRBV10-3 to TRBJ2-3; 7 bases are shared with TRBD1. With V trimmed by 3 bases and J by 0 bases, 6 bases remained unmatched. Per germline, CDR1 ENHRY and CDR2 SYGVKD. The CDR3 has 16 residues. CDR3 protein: CAISDFGRGSTDTQYF. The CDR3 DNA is TGTGCCATCAGTGATTTTGGCAGGGGGAGCACAGATACGCAGTATTTT.

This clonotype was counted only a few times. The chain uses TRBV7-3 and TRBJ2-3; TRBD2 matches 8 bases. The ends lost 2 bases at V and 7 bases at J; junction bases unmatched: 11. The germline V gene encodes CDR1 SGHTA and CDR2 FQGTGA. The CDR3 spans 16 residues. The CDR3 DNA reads TGTGCCAGCAGCTTAGGGGTAGCGGGACGGACGTATACGCAGTATTTT. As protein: CASSLGVAGRTYTQYF. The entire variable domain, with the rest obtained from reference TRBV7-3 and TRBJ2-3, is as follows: GAGVSQTPSNKVTEKGKYVELRCDPISGHTALYWYRQSLGQGPEFLIYFQGTGAADDSGLPNDRFFAVRPEGSVSTLKIQRTERGDSAVYLCASSLGVAGRTYTQYFGPGTRLTVL.

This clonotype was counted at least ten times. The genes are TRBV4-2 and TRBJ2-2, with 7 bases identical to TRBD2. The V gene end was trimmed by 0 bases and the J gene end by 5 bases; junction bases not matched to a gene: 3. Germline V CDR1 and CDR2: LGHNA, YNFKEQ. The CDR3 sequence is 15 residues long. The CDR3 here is CASSQEEGGTGELFF. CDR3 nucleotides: TGTGCCAGCAGCCAAGAGGAGGGAGGGACCGGGGAGCTGTTTTTT.

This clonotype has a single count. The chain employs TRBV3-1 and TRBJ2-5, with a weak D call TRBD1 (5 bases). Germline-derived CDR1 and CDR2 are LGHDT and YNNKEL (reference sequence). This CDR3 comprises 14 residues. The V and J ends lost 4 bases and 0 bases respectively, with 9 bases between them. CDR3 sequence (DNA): TGTGCCAGCAGCCGGTTGACAGACCAAGAGACCCAGTACTTC. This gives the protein CASSRLTDQETQYF.

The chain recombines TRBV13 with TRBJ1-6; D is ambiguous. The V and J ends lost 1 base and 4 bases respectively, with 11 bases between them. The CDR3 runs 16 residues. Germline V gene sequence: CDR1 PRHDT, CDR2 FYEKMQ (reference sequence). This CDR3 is CASSLAGRYYNSPLHF. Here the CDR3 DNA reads TGTGCCAGCAGCTTAGCCGGACGGTATTATAATTCACCCCTCCACTTT.

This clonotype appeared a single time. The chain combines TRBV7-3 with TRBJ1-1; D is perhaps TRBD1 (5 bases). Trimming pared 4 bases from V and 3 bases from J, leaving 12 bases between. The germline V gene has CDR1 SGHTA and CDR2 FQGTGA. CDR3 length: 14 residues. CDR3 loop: CASSWAGTDTEAFF. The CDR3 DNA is TGTGCCAGCAGCTGGGCGGGGACGGACACTGAAGCTTTCTTT.

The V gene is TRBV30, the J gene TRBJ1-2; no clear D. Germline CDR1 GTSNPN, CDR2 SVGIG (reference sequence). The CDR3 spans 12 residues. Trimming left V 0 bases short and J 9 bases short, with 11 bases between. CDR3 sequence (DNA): TGTGCCTGGAGTGTGGTTAAGGGAAGCTACACCTTC. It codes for CAWSVVKGSYTF. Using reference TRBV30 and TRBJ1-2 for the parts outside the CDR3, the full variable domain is SQTIHQWPATLVQPVGSPLSLECTVEGTSNPNLYWYRQAAGRGLQLLFYSVGIGQISSEVPQNLSASRPQDRQFILSSKKLLLSDSGFYLCAWSVVKGSYTFGSGTRLTVV.

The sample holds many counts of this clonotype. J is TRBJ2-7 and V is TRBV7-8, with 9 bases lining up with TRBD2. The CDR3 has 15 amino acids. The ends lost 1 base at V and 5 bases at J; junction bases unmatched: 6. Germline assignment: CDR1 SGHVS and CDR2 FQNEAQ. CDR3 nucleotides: TGTGCCAGCAGCTTAGTGGCGGGAGGGCCGGACGAGCAGTACTTC. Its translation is CASSLVAGGPDEQYF.

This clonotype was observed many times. The CDR3 is CASSSEGYTEAFF. The CDR3 DNA follows: TGTGCCAGCAGCTCCGAGGGTTACACTGAAGCTTTCTTT. This rearrangement joins TRBV7-6 to TRBJ1-1; no clear D gene. This CDR3 spans 13 amino acids. V lost 4 bases to trimming and J lost 3 bases, with 9 bases between them. From germline, CDR1 is SGHVS and CDR2 FNYEAQ.

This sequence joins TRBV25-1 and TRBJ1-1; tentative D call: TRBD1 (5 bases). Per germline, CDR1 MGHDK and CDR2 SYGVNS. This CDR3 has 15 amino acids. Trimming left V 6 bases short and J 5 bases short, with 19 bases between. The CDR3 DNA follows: TGTGCCAGCAGCCCGATCCCGGGACCGTGGACTGAAGCTTTCTTT. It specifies CASSPIPGPWTEAFF.

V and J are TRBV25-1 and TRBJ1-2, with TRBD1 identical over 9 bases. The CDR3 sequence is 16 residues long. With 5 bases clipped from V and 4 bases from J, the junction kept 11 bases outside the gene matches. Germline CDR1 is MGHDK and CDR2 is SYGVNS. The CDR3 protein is CASSPGTGSRGYGYTF. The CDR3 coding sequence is TGTGCCAGCAGTCCCGGGACAGGGTCGAGAGGCTATGGCTACACCTTC.

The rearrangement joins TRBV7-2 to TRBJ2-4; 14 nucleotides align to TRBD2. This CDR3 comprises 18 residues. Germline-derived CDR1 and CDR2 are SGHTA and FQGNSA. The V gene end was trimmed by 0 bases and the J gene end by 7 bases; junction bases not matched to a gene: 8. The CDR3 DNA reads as TGTGCCAGCAGCTTAGCGGGGACTAGCGGGAGAATAAGGAACATTCAGTACTTC. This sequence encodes CASSLAGTSGRIRNIQYF.

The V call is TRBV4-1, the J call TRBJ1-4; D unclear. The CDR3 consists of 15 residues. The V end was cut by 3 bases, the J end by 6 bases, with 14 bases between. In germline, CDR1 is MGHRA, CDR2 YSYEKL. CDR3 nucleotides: TGCGCCAGCAGCCAGGGTTCGGCGGACTATGAAAAACTGTTTTTT. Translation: CASSQGSADYEKLFF.

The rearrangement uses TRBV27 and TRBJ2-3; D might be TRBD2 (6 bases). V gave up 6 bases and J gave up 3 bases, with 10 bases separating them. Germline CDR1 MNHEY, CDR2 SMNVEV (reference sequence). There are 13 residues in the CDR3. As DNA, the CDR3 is TGTGCCAGCAGCTGGGACTTAACAGATACGCAGTATTTT. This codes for CASSWDLTDTQYF.

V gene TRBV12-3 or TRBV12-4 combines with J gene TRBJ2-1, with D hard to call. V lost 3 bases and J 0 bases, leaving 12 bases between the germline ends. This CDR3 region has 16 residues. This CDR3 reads CASSFGSRSSYNEQFF. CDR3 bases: TGTGCCAGCAGTTTTGGTAGTAGGAGCTCCTACAATGAGCAGTTCTTC.

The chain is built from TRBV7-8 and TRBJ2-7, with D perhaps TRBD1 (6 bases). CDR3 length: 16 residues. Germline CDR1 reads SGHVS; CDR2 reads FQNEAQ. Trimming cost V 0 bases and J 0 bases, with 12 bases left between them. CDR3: CASSLATGPLSYEQYF. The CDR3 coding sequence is TGTGCCAGCAGCTTAGCGACAGGTCCCCTCTCCTACGAGCAGTACTTC.

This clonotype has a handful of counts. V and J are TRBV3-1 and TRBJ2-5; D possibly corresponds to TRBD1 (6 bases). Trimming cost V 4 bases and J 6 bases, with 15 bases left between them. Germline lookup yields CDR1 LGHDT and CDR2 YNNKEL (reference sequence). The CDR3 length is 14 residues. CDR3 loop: CASSPAGARKTQYF. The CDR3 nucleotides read TGTGCCAGCAGCCCCGCAGGGGCGAGAAAGACCCAGTACTTC.

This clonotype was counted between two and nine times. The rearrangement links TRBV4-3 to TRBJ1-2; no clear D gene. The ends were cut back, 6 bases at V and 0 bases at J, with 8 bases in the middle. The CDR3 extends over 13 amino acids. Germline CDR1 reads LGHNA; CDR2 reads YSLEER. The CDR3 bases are TGCGCCAGCAGGAAGGACTCTAACTATGGCTACACCTTC. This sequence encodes CASRKDSNYGYTF.

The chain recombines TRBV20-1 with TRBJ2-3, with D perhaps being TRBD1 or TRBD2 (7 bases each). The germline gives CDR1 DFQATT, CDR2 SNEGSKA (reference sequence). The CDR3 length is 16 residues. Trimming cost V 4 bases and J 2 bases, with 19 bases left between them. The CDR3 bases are TGCAGTGCTACCCCGAGGGGGCGGGGGACCACAGATACGCAGTATTTT. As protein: CSATPRGRGTTDTQYF.

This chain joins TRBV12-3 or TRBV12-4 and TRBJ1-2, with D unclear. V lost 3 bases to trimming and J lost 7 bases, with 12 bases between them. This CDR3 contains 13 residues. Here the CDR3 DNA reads TGTGCCAGCAGTTTTGGTACGGCAAGTGGCTACACCTTC. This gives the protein CASSFGTASGYTF.

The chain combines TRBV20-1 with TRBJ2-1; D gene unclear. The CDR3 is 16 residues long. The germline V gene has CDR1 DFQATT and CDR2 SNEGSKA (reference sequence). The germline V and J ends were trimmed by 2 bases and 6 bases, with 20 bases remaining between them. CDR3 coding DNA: TGCAGTGCTAGACGCTTAGACATGGTCGCCCTCAATGAGCAGTTCTTC. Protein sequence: CSARRLDMVALNEQFF.